This T cell receptor (beta chain) was obtained from a study of blood T cells in healthy people across ages (dated by TCRdb to 2013 to 2016). In terms of the full investigation: In model experiments, roughly one uniquely barcoded TCR beta cDNA molecule per two T cells was captured by template switching. To track age-related changes in TCR beta repertoire diversity, the study relied on deep sequencing normalized with unique cDNA molecular identifiers. Four age groups were formed from the donors: young (average approximately 15 years), middle-aged (around 37), aged (over 55) and long-lived (around 82). To avoid experimental bias, donors of different ages were distributed randomly across sequencing lanes. The study analyzed two additional independent replicas of 1 million unique cDNA reads from the same blood draw for two donors, one aged 18 to 30 and one aged 80 or older. Paper-wide results and their limitations: As age increased, observed TCR beta diversity per million T cells dropped in a roughly linear way, and a significant reduction was already evident by age roughly 36. Compared with the aged group, the long-lived group had more naive CD4+ T cells, fewer expanded clones and increased TCR diversity, a pattern suggesting age selection. Observed TCR beta diversity correlated strongly with the percentage of naive T cells measured by flow cytometry. The CMV infection status of donors was not known, potentially confounding age-related changes in expanded clonotypes. Since profiling was done on bulk unsorted PBMCs, naive and antigen-experienced compartments could not be conclusively compared. Estimates of total diversity based on one million sequenced T cells were considered lower bounds and underestimates.

The donors were 40 or so Caucasian individuals from Russia, aged roughly 6 to 100 years, who were systemically healthy. About 9.8 milliliters of peripheral blood were drawn from each donor into EDTA-treated Vacutainer tubes. Ficoll-Paque density-gradient centrifugation was used to isolate PBMCs, with at least 7 million obtained per sample. Trizol reagent was used to extract total RNA from PBMCs, with at least 6 micrograms per sample. For every donor, an aliquot of PBMCs went through flow cytometry to measure the percentages of naive CD45RAhigh/CD27high T cells. Libraries came from 5' RACE. The data were produced on an Illumina HiSeq 2500. The second PCR ran for about 6 to 12 cycles and used a J-beta primer mix along with a sample-barcoded 5' primer. A unique molecular identifier was introduced onto each TCR beta cDNA molecule by a template-switch 5' adaptor carrying 12 random nucleotides. At least 2.5 million CDR3-containing paired-end reads were obtained from each sample. First-strand cDNA was synthesized from all RNA with the Mint cDNA synthesis kit, primed by a TRBC-specific oligonucleotide. After uracil-DNA glycosylase treatment, a first 18-cycle PCR used universal primers M1SS and BC2_uni_R on all cDNA. For the original study's pipeline: Each sample was normalized by randomly selecting 1 million high-quality reads, each carrying a distinct molecular identifier. Reads sharing molecular identifiers were discarded rather than binned into consensus sequences. MiTCR, run with a Q25 quality threshold and the strictest error-elimination algorithm, handled CDR3 identification, clonotype clustering and error correction. A nonparametric unseen species model with Euler transformation was used to estimate lower-bound total TCR beta diversity. The public reads were quality trimmed at Q25 with fastp and then assembled into clones with MiXCR by TCRdb, keeping productive beta chains. Here each entry gathers all rows of one CDR3 protein and keeps the most common genes and DNA. The V and J calls follow TCRdb's processing rather than the paper's. For this sample the table gives roughly 800,000 distinct CDR3 sequences, of which over 45% were detected only once. The ten biggest clones cover over 20% of the sample.

In the case of this clonotype: The target of this receptor is not known. Per-base quality was not reported, and no clone a single base away is much larger than it.

The germline V gene gives CDR1 as SGDLS and CDR2 as YYNGEE. Between the V and J ends, shortened by 4 bases and 7 bases respectively, the junction contains 24 bases. Measured from the cysteine to the phenylalanine, the CDR3 is 17 residues long. The read is trimmed to its CDR3 DNA, 51 bases read in frame from base 1. Sequencing was done on a sample of blood. The TCR sequence derives from a man aged 25-45 years in good health. Recombination linked TRBV9 to TRBJ2-1; confidence is insufficient to name the D gene. The CDR3 protein: CASSPVTTPRDLNEQFF. Here is the DNA: TGTGCCAGCAGCCCGGTGACCACCCCGAGAGACTTGAATGAGCAGTTCTTC.